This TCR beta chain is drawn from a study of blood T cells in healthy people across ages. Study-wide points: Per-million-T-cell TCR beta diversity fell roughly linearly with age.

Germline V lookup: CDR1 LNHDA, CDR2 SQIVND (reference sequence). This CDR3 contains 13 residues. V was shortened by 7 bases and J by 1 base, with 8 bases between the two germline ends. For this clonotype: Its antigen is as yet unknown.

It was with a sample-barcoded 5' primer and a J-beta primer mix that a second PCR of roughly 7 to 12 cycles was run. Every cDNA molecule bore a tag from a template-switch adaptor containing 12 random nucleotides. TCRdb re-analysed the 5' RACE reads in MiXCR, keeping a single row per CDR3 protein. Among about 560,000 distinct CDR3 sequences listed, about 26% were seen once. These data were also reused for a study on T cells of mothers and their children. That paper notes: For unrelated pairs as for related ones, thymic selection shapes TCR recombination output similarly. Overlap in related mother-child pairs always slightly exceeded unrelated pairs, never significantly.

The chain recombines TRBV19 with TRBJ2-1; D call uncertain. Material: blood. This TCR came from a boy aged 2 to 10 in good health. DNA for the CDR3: TGTGCCAGTAAGGCAGGTTCCTACAATGAGCAGTTCTTC. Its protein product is CASKAGSYNEQFF.